The 10 T cell receptor beta chains reported below all come from one sample, sequenced in a study of T cells in Graves' hyperthyroidism and ophthalmopathy. TCR beta CDR3 regions were amplified from RNA transcripts. First-round RT-PCR with HTBI primers amplified the TCR CDR3 region. TCRdb fed the multiplex PCR reads into MiXCR, producing one record per CDR3 protein. Among around 300,000 distinct CDR3 sequences listed, roughly 22% were seen once. Sequenced sample: blood. Source of these receptors: a man under 40 with Graves' ophthalmopathy.

This clonotype was counted between two and nine times. V gene TRBV19 combines with J gene TRBJ2-1; 11 bases are a match to TRBD2. V trimming: 6 bases; J trimming: 1 base; junction bases outside the gene matches: 17. The CDR3 contains 20 residues. Germline V gene sequence: CDR1 LNHDA, CDR2 SQIVND (reference sequence). CDR3 protein: CASSPKARSGRAGSYNEQFF. As DNA, the CDR3 is TGTGCCAGTAGCCCCAAAGCCCGTAGCGGGAGGGCCGGATCCTACAATGAGCAGTTCTTC.

The rearrangement joins TRBV6-1 to TRBJ2-7; D perhaps matches TRBD2 (5 bases). This CDR3 spans 15 amino acids. Trimming cost V 4 bases and J 1 base, with 14 bases left between them. Germline CDR1 MNHNS, CDR2 SASEGT. In DNA form, the CDR3 reads TGTGCCAGCAGTGTGTATAGCGACGGATCCTACGAGCAGTACTTC. Translated, it gives CASSVYSDGSYEQYF.

This clonotype appeared many times. This chain connects TRBV28 to TRBJ2-3, with 9 bases identical to TRBD1. The length of the CDR3 is 16 residues. V lost 4 bases to trimming and J lost 2 bases; unmatched junction nucleotides: 7. Germline V CDR1 and CDR2: MDHEN, SYDVKM. This CDR3 is CASSSSGTGYTDTQYF. The CDR3 DNA follows: TGTGCCAGCAGTTCCTCCGGGACAGGGTACACAGATACGCAGTATTTT.

A word on this clonotype: In this CDR3 the conserved last residue, phenylalanine or tryptophan, is missing, so a read error is likely. The chain carries TRBV7-3 and TRBJ2-2; D is undetermined. Trimming took off 5 bases at V and 1 base at J, with 5 bases between the two ends. Looked up from germline, CDR1 is SGHTA and CDR2 is FQGTGA. The CDR3 loop spans 13 amino acids. CDR3 DNA: TGTGCCAGCAGCCCCGGGAACACCGGGGAGCTGTTTTCT. Translation gives CASSPGNTGELFS.

The rearrangement links TRBV30 to TRBJ2-2; TRBD1 aligns across 10 bases. Per the germline V gene, CDR1 is GTSNPN and CDR2 is SVGIG (reference sequence). After removal of 0 bases from V and 5 bases from J, the junction contained 3 bases not matched to a gene. This CDR3 has 15 residues. CDR3 in DNA: TGTGCCTGGAGTGTAGACAGGGGGCGGACCGGGGAGCTGTTTTTT. Encoded protein: CAWSVDRGRTGELFF.

The table lists this clonotype with many counts. The chain combines TRBV7-2 with TRBJ2-6, with D maybe TRBD1 (6 bases). Trimming took off 3 bases at V and 1 base at J, with 7 bases between the two ends. The germline CDR1 and CDR2 sequences are SGHTA and FQGNSA. This CDR3 contains 15 residues. The CDR3 here is CASSFTGSGANVLTF. The CDR3 bases are TGTGCCAGCAGCTTTACAGGGTCTGGGGCCAACGTCCTGACTTTC. The full variable domain, rest sourced from reference TRBV7-2 and TRBJ2-6, is GAGVSQSPSNKVTEKGKDVELRCDPISGHTALYWYRQSLGQGLEFLIYFQGNSAPDKSGLPSDRFSAERTGGSVSTLTIQRTQQEDSAVYLCASSFTGSGANVLTFGAGSRLTVL.

The V gene is TRBV12-3 or TRBV12-4, the J gene TRBJ1-5; possible D gene TRBD1, 5 bases. The length of the CDR3 is 15 residues. V was shortened by 3 bases and J by 2 bases, with 11 bases between the two germline ends. CDR3 region: CASSLEDIGNQPQHF. CDR3 DNA sequence: TGTGCCAGCAGTTTGGAGGACATAGGCAATCAGCCCCAGCATTTT.

The V gene is TRBV15, the J gene TRBJ2-7; 8 nucleotides agree with TRBD2. Trimming at V came to 1 base and at J to 5 bases, leaving 7 bases not matched to a gene. The CDR3 spans 15 residues. Germline V lookup: CDR1 LNHNV, CDR2 YYDKDF (reference sequence). CDR3 sequence: CATSRVTAGDNEQYF. DNA for the CDR3: TGTGCCACCAGCAGAGTCACAGCGGGAGACAACGAGCAGTACTTC.

The chain combines TRBV20-1 with TRBJ2-2; D is perhaps TRBD2 (5 bases). Per the germline V gene, CDR1 is DFQATT and CDR2 is SNEGSKA (reference sequence). This CDR3 contains 13 residues. V lost 1 base and J lost 4, with 7 bases in between. In DNA form, the CDR3 reads TGCAGTGCTAGAGCTAGCAGCACCGGGGAGCTGTTTTTT. It encodes CSARASSTGELFF.

This clonotype was seen many times. The chain links TRBV30 to TRBJ2-5, with 12 bases identical to TRBD1. Looked up from germline, CDR1 is GTSNPN and CDR2 is SVGIG (reference sequence). V lost 8 bases to trimming and J lost 5 bases; unmatched junction nucleotides: 6. This CDR3 contains 13 residues. The DNA of the CDR3 is TGTGCCCGGGACAGGGGGCGCCGGGAGACCCAGTACTTC. Its protein product is CARDRGRRETQYF.